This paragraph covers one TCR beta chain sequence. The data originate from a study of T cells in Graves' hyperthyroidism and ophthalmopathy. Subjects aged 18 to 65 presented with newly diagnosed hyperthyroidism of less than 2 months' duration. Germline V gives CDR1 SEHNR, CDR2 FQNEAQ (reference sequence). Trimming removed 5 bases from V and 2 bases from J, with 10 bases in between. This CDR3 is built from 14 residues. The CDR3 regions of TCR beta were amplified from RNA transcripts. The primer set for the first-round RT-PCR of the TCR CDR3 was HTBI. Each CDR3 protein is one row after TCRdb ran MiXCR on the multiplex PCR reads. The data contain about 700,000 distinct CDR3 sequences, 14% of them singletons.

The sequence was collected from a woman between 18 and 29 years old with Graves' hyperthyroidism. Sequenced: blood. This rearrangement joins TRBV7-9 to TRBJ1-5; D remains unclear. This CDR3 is CASSDMDGNQPQHF. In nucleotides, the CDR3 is TGTGCCAGCAGCGACATGGATGGCAATCAGCCCCAGCATTTT.